The rows below give T cell receptor beta chains drawn from one sample of a study of shared clonotypes between healthy human individuals. Sequenced by immunoSEQ multiplex PCR; TCRdb stores in-frame clones only, minus some. Of 2 million to 2.5 million clones in the sample, 90% to 97% are singletons; the top ten hold roughly 0.13%. Sequencing was carried out using naive CD4+ T cells sorted from blood. These receptors were collected from a man younger than 35 in good health. Each CDR3 is given with its conserved first and last residue. A D gene is named only where the DNA matches it firmly. Only part of the rows carry a size: once, few, many, or a class if the clone is expanded.

j_call: TRBJ2-1
d_call: -
v_call: TRBV5-4
clone_size: once
cdr3_nt: TGTGCCAGCAGCTTCGGCGGGGGCAACAATGAGCAGTTCTTC
cdr3_aa: CASSFGGGNNEQFF

j_call: TRBJ1-4
d_call: TRBD1
v_call: TRBV2
clone_size: -
cdr3_nt: TGTGCCAGTACGAAACAGGGGGCGACGGAAAAACTGTTTTTT
cdr3_aa: CASTKQGATEKLFF

j_call: TRBJ2-2
d_call: -
v_call: TRBV7-2
clone_size: -
cdr3_nt: TGTGCCAGCAGCTTAGCGAGCAGGGACGGGGAGCTGTTTTTT
cdr3_aa: CASSLASRDGELFF

j_call: TRBJ2-2
d_call: TRBD2
v_call: TRBV6-1
clone_size: -
cdr3_nt: TGTGCCAGCAGTGAACAGCGGGGGGCGAACACCGGGGAGCTGTTTTTT
cdr3_aa: CASSEQRGANTGELFF

j_call: TRBJ1-1
d_call: -
v_call: TRBV30
clone_size: -
cdr3_nt: TGTGCCTGGGGGAGGGATCCAGATGAAGCTTTCTTT
cdr3_aa: CAWGRDPDEAFF

j_call: TRBJ2-7
d_call: TRBD2
v_call: TRBV5-1
clone_size: -
cdr3_nt: TGCGCCACCTCCCCGGGACTAGTTATCTACGAGCAGTACTTC
cdr3_aa: CATSPGLVIYEQYF

j_call: TRBJ1-6
d_call: -
v_call: TRBV2
clone_size: few
cdr3_nt: TGTGCCAGCAGGGGGGACTCACCCCTCCACTTT
cdr3_aa: CASRGDSPLHF

j_call: TRBJ2-3
d_call: -
v_call: TRBV6-5
clone_size: -
cdr3_nt: TGTGCCAGCAGTTACTCGACACTAGACTCTGATACGCAGTATTTT
cdr3_aa: CASSYSTLDSDTQYF

j_call: TRBJ2-3
d_call: TRBD1
v_call: TRBV5-1
clone_size: -
cdr3_nt: TGCGCCAGCAGTCTCGGGACAGGGGCTACCACAGATACGCAGTATTTT
cdr3_aa: CASSLGTGATTDTQYF

j_call: TRBJ1-1
d_call: TRBD1
v_call: TRBV4-1
clone_size: -
cdr3_nt: TGCGCCAGCAGCCACCCGGGACAGGGGAACACTGAAGCTTTCTTT
cdr3_aa: CASSHPGQGNTEAFF

j_call: TRBJ1-4
d_call: -
v_call: TRBV6-1
clone_size: once
cdr3_nt: TGTGCCAGCAGTGAAGGTTGGGGTTGGGGGAATCCAACTAATGAAAAACTGTTTTTT
cdr3_aa: CASSEGWGWGNPTNEKLFF

j_call: TRBJ2-7
d_call: -
v_call: TRBV5-1
clone_size: -
cdr3_nt: TGCGCCAGCAGCTTGGGACTGGGCGTATACGAGCAGTACTTC
cdr3_aa: CASSLGLGVYEQYF

j_call: TRBJ2-5
d_call: TRBD1
v_call: TRBV5-4
clone_size: -
cdr3_nt: TGTGCCAGCAGCTTGCCCGGACAGGGGAGGGAGACCCAGTACTTC
cdr3_aa: CASSLPGQGRETQYF

j_call: TRBJ1-3
d_call: -
v_call: TRBV4-3
clone_size: -
cdr3_nt: TGCGCCAGCGATCGTGAGACCCTCGAGGAGCTGAAACCATATTTT
cdr3_aa: CASDRETLEELKPYF

j_call: TRBJ1-5
d_call: -
v_call: TRBV6-4
clone_size: -
cdr3_nt: TGTGCCAGCAGTGACGAGGCTCTAAGAGGCAATCAGCCCCAGCATTTT
cdr3_aa: CASSDEALRGNQPQHF

j_call: TRBJ1-1
d_call: -
v_call: TRBV29-1
clone_size: -
cdr3_nt: TGCAGCGTTGAAATCTCGGGGGCTAGGACTGAAGCTTTCTTT
cdr3_aa: CSVEISGARTEAFF

j_call: TRBJ2-2
d_call: TRBD1
v_call: TRBV4-1
clone_size: few
cdr3_nt: TGCGCCAGCAGCCAAGACGGGGGACAGGCCGTATACACCGGGGAGCTGTTTTTT
cdr3_aa: CASSQDGGQAVYTGELFF

j_call: TRBJ1-1
d_call: -
v_call: TRBV5-4
clone_size: -
cdr3_nt: TGTGCCAGCAGCTTGGCCAAAGGGTCGGGGGACACTGAAGCTTTCTTT
cdr3_aa: CASSLAKGSGDTEAFF

j_call: TRBJ1-1
d_call: -
v_call: TRBV10-2
clone_size: -
cdr3_nt: TGCGCCAGCAGTGAGTCTTCGGGGGGTATGTTCTTT
cdr3_aa: CASSESSGGMFF

j_call: TRBJ1-3
d_call: -
v_call: TRBV10-3
clone_size: -
cdr3_nt: TGTGCCATCAGCGAACAGGCGAGCTCTGGAAACACCATATATTTT
cdr3_aa: CAISEQASSGNTIYF